The TCR beta chain described here comes from a study of blood T cell repertoires in COVID-19. Study at large: Sources were T cells, B-cell-depleted T cells, or PBMCs; the material itself was cDNA or gDNA.

Study processing details: Estimates of nucleated cell counts were drawn from the amplification of reference gene primers. Data came from immunoSEQ multiplex PCR; TCRdb stores just in-frame clones and leaves some out. V and J calls and clone size are copied from that table; D and trimming were computed from the DNA. Among about 330,000 clones, 80% to 90% were seen once, and the ten largest hold about 10%. The study drew participants aged roughly 18 to 95 years from roughly 25 US areas. Participants had their cohort set by participant-reported clinical history. Germline V gene lookup returns CDR1 SGHNT and CDR2 YYREEE (reference sequence). Germline trimming cut 1 base from V and 5 bases from J; bases unmatched to any gene: 3. The CDR3 spans 13 residues.

The sequencing sample was made of PBMCs or T cells enriched from blood (not recorded which). The chain recombines TRBV5-4 with TRBJ2-7, with 7 bases fitting TRBD2. This clonotype was obtained from a woman under 30 who had recovered from COVID-19. The CDR3 nucleotides read TGTGCCAGCAGCTTGTTGGGAGGGGACGAGCAGTACTTC. This translates into CASSLLGGDEQYF.